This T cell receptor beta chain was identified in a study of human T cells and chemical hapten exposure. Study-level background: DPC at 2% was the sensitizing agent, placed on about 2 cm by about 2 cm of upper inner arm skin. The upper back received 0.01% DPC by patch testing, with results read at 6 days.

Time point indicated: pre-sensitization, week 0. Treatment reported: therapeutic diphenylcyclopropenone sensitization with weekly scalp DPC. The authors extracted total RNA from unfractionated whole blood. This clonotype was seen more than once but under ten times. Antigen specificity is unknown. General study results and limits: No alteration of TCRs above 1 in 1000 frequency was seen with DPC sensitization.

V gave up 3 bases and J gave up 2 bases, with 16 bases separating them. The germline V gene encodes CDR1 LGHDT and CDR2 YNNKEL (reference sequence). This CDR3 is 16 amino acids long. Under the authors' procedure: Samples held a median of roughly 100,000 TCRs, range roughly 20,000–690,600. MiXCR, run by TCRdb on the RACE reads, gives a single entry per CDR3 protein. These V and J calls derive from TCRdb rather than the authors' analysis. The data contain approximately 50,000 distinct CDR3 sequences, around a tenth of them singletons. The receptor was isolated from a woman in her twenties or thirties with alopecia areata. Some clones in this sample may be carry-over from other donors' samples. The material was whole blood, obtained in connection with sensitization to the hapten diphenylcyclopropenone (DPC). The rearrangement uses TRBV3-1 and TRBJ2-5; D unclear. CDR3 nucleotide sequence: TGTGCCAGCAGCCACCTCCCCCCAGTAAAACAAGAGACCCAGTACTTC. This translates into CASSHLPPVKQETQYF.